This is a list of T cell receptor beta chains from one sample in a study of blood T cell repertoires in COVID-19. The table came from immunoSEQ multiplex PCR; TCRdb's copy has only in-frame clones and leaves some out. The profile shows roughly 140,000 clones, less than 90% of them singletons. The sequencing sample was made of peripheral blood. Receptors were obtained from a woman in her 70s with acute or convalescent COVID-19. Each CDR3 is given with its conserved first and last residue. Fields, in order: clone size, V gene, D gene, J gene, CDR3 protein, CDR3 DNA. A D gene is named only where the DNA matches it firmly. Expanded clones get a size class; other rows say once, few or many, or leave the size out.

.,TRBV30,.,TRBJ1-3,CAWSVGAAGNTIYF,TGTGCCTGGAGTGTGGGGGCGGCTGGAAACACCATATATTTT
.,TRBV3-1/TRBV3-2,.,TRBJ2-1,CASSQGLERDEQFF,TGTGCCAGCAGCCAAGGGCTCGAGAGGGATGAGCAGTTCTTC
.,TRBV6-5,.,TRBJ2-1,CASSPLAVTNNEQFF,TGTGCCAGCAGTCCATTAGCGGTTACCAACAATGAGCAGTTCTTC
.,TRBV18,TRBD2,TRBJ2-5,CASSPSLAGGQKETQYF,TGTGCCAGCTCACCAAGTTTGGCGGGGGGCCAGAAAGAGACCCAGTACTTC
once,TRBV5-5,TRBD1,TRBJ2-6,CASSLGGTGLSGANVLTF,TGTGCCAGCAGCTTGGGTGGGACAGGGCTCTCTGGGGCCAACGTCCTGACTTTC
.,TRBV6-5,TRBD2,TRBJ2-7,CASSYSASGGSYEQYF,TGTGCCAGCAGTTACTCGGCTAGCGGGGGTTCCTACGAGCAGTACTTC
.,TRBV30,TRBD1,TRBJ1-2,CAWRPRGQGGGYTF,TGTGCCTGGAGACCCCGGGGGCAGGGGGGTGGCTACACCTTC
.,TRBV6-2/TRBV6-3,.,TRBJ1-1,CASSYRGPSSGAFF,TGTGCCAGCAGTTACAGGGGCCCCTCTTCGGGAGCTTTCTTT
once,TRBV28,.,TRBJ2-2,CASSLPADTGELFF,TGTGCCAGCAGTTTACCGGCGGACACCGGGGAGCTGTTTTTT
.,TRBV18,TRBD1,TRBJ2-3,CASSRPTGRTDTQYF,TGTGCCAGCTCCCGGCCGACAGGGCGCACAGATACGCAGTATTTT
.,TRBV3-1/TRBV3-2,.,TRBJ2-1,CASLGPGAENEQFF,TGTGCCAGCCTTGGACCAGGGGCTGAAAATGAGCAGTTCTTC
few,TRBV14,TRBD1,TRBJ1-1,CASSERQGISTEAFF,TGTGCCAGCAGCGAGCGACAGGGGATAAGCACTGAAGCTTTCTTT
.,TRBV4-1,.,TRBJ2-7,CASSPSPDLTTEQYF,TGCGCCAGCAGTCCCTCTCCGGACTTGACCACCGAGCAGTACTTC
few,TRBV7-2,.,TRBJ1-1,CASSLAVVRSAFF,TGTGCCAGCAGCTTGGCGGTGGTTAGGTCCGCTTTCTTT
.,TRBV7-6,.,TRBJ2-3,CASSSGLSTDTQYF,TGTGCCAGCAGCTCGGGACTCAGCACAGATACGCAGTATTTT
once,TRBV7-9,TRBD1,TRBJ1-4,CASSSSRQGFNEKLFF,TGTGCCAGCAGCTCCTCCCGACAGGGGTTTAATGAAAAACTGTTTTTT
.,TRBV7-2,.,TRBJ1-3,CASSLEQGSEIAGNTIYF,TGTGCCAGCAGCTTAGAGCAGGGATCGGAGATAGCTGGAAACACCATATATTTT
.,TRBV29-1,.,TRBJ1-2,CSVPQGKGYGYTF,TGCAGCGTTCCACAGGGAAAGGGCTATGGCTACACCTTC
.,TRBV19,TRBD1,TRBJ1-2,CASIRTGTNNYGYTF,TGTGCCAGTATACGGACAGGGACCAATAACTATGGCTACACCTTC
.,TRBV27,.,TRBJ2-3,CASSAPGVTDTQYF,TGTGCCAGCAGTGCTCCGGGGGTCACAGATACGCAGTATTTT
.,TRBV7-2,.,TRBJ2-5,CASSLSGLRATQYF,TGTGCCAGCAGCTTATCGGGACTGCGTGCGACCCAGTACTTC
.,TRBV5-6,.,TRBJ2-7,CASRPRGAYEQYF,TGTGCCAGCAGGCCGCGAGGAGCCTACGAGCAGTACTTC
once,TRBV6-5,TRBD2,TRBJ2-3,CATRIAGSSTDTQYF,TGTGCCACCCGAATAGCGGGGTCTAGCACAGATACGCAGTATTTT
.,TRBV7-9,TRBD1,TRBJ1-5,CASSSGQGIQPQHF,TGTGCCAGCAGCTCGGGACAGGGAATTCAGCCCCAGCATTTT
.,TRBV7-9,TRBD1,TRBJ1-4,CASSLVTGVANEKLFF,TGTGCCAGCAGCTTAGTGACAGGGGTAGCTAATGAAAAACTGTTTTTT
.,TRBV6-5,TRBD1,TRBJ1-1,CASSWRTGGVSTEAFF,TGTGCCAGCAGTTGGCGGACAGGGGGCGTTAGCACTGAAGCTTTCTTT
.,TRBV18,TRBD1,TRBJ2-2,CASSGRTGQTNTGELFF,TGTGCCAGCTCAGGTCGGACGGGACAGACGAACACCGGGGAGCTGTTTTTT
once,TRBV6-6,TRBD2,TRBJ2-5,CASSYGTSGARWTQYF,TGTGCCAGCAGTTACGGGACTAGCGGGGCACGGTGGACCCAGTACTTC
.,TRBV3-1/TRBV3-2,.,TRBJ1-1,CASSARQGPNTEAFF,TGTGCCAGCAGCGCAAGACAAGGCCCGAACACTGAAGCTTTCTTT
few,TRBV19,.,TRBJ2-2,CASSGQAGLTGELFF,TGTGCCAGTAGTGGTCAGGCGGGCCTAACCGGGGAGCTGTTTTTT
.,TRBV5-1,TRBD1,TRBJ2-1,CASSLGQGVYNEQFF,TGCGCCAGCAGCCTCGGACAGGGGGTATACAATGAGCAGTTCTTC
.,TRBV27,.,TRBJ1-1,CASSFVGVGEAFF,TGTGCCAGCAGTTTTGTAGGGGTTGGTGAAGCTTTCTTT
once,TRBV19,TRBD1,TRBJ1-6,CASSPGTGGQSLHF,TGTGCCAGTAGTCCCGGGACAGGGGGCCAGTCCCTCCACTTT
.,TRBV6-5,.,TRBJ1-6,CASSTTPHNSPLHF,TGTGCCAGCAGTACGACACCCCATAATTCACCCCTCCACTTT
.,TRBV5-1,.,TRBJ1-3,CASSFGGASGNTIYF,TGCGCCAGCAGCTTCGGTGGTGCCTCTGGAAACACCATATATTTT
.,TRBV29-1,TRBD2,TRBJ2-7,CSVDSGGGGIYEQYF,TGCAGCGTTGATAGCGGGGGCGGGGGGATCTACGAGCAGTACTTC
.,TRBV6-5,.,TRBJ1-2,CASSPGVGGYTF,TGTGCCAGCAGTCCAGGGGTAGGCGGCTACACCTTC
.,TRBV6-5,.,TRBJ1-1,CASAGATMNTEAFF,TGTGCCAGCGCAGGGGCGACCATGAACACTGAAGCTTTCTTT
.,TRBV30,TRBD1,TRBJ2-6,CAQSDRATVANVLTF,TGTGCCCAATCGGACAGGGCGACGGTGGCCAACGTCCTGACTTTC
.,TRBV12-3/TRBV12-4,TRBD1,TRBJ1-1,CASRGTDNTEAFF,TGTGCCAGCAGAGGGACAGACAACACTGAAGCTTTCTTT
.,TRBV5-1,TRBD1,TRBJ1-2,CASSPGDRGYGYTF,TGCGCCAGCAGCCCCGGGGACAGGGGTTACGGCTACACCTTC
.,TRBV19,.,TRBJ2-2,CASSIGIISTGELFF,TGTGCCAGTAGTATCGGGATCATCAGCACCGGGGAGCTGTTTTTT
.,TRBV7-9,TRBD1,TRBJ1-4,CASSLGQGDEKLFF,TGTGCCAGCAGCTTGGGACAGGGGGATGAAAAACTGTTTTTT
.,TRBV20-1,TRBD1,TRBJ1-6,CSASKGAALQSPLHF,TGCAGTGCTAGTAAGGGGGCGGCCTTACAGTCACCCCTCCACTTT
.,TRBV11-2,TRBD1,TRBJ1-2,CASSSGQGFYGYTF,TGTGCCAGCAGCTCTGGACAGGGTTTCTATGGCTACACCTTC
.,TRBV14,.,TRBJ2-5,CASSQVTGWRETQYF,TGTGCCAGCAGCCAAGTAACAGGGTGGAGAGAGACCCAGTACTTC
.,TRBV28,TRBD2,TRBJ2-5,CASSLLGSGGKTQYF,TGTGCCAGCAGTTTATTAGGGAGCGGGGGTAAGACCCAGTACTTC
.,TRBV5-5,.,TRBJ2-7,CASSPGDPSIYEQYF,TGTGCCAGCAGTCCAGGGGACCCCTCGATCTACGAGCAGTACTTC
once,TRBV6-5,TRBD1,TRBJ1-2,CASIDVPGQGYGYTF,TGTGCCAGCATCGATGTCCCGGGACAGGGGTACGGCTACACCTTC
.,TRBV14,.,TRBJ2-7,CASETGSYEQYF,TGTGCCAGCGAGACTGGCTCCTACGAGCAGTACTTC
few,TRBV5-1,.,TRBJ1-2,CASSLEGLTQRDYGYTF,TGCGCCAGCAGCTTGGAGGGACTGACCCAAAGGGACTATGGCTACACCTTC
.,TRBV27,.,TRBJ1-5,CASSRRGDQPQHF,TGTGCCAGCAGTCGGAGGGGAGATCAGCCCCAGCATTTT